Listed below are T cell receptor beta chains from one sample, sequenced in a study of beta chain features in type 1 diabetes. Only in-frame clones appear in the TCRdb table, and some are missing; sequencing was by immunoSEQ multiplex PCR. In the table there are about 340,000 clones, about 13% of which are singletons. The material sequenced was naive CD4+ T cells from blood. Receptors were obtained from a woman aged 18-29 years with type 1 diabetes. The CDR3 runs from the conserved cysteine through the conserved F or W. The D gene is left open where the match is weak. Not all rows give a size; the values are once, few, many and, for expanded clones, a class.

12	.	TRBJ2-7	TRBV2	.	TGTGCCAGCAGAACAGAAGCCTACGAGCAGTACTTC	CASRTEAYEQYF
13	.	TRBJ2-1	TRBV2	few	TGTGCCAGCAGTGAAGGCGGGGATATGGAGCAGTTCTTC	CASSEGGDMEQFF
16	TRBD1	TRBJ2-3	TRBV28	.	TGTGCCAGCAGTTTAAGTGGGTCAGGGGGTCTTCCTACGCAGTATTTT	CASSLSGSGGLPTQYF
19	TRBD2	TRBJ2-2	TRBV30	few	TGTGCCTGGAGTGTCGGATTCGCGGGCGGGAGAAGTCGGGGCGGGGAGCTGTTTTTT	CAWSVGFAGGRSRGGELFF
16	.	TRBJ2-6	TRBV6-5	.	TGTGCCAGCAGTTACGGGGGGAGCTCTGGGGCCAACGTCCTGACTTTC	CASSYGGSSGANVLTF
16	TRBD2	TRBJ2-3	TRBV11-2	few	TGTGCCAGCAGCTCCACCGGACTAGCGGGAGCAGATACGCAGTATTTT	CASSSTGLAGADTQYF
14	.	TRBJ1-1	TRBV18	few	TGTGCCAGCTCACCGGGAGGGGTGAACACTGAAGCTTTCTTT	CASSPGGVNTEAFF
18	.	TRBJ2-1	TRBV12-5	.	TGTGCTAGTGGTTTGGTACTTCTGGGACAGGGACTAGCGAGCGAGCAGTTCTTC	CASGLVLLGQGLASEQFF
15	TRBD2	TRBJ2-3	TRBV6-6	.	TGTGCCAGCACCCCGGGACTAGCGGGCACAGATACGCAGTATTTT	CASTPGLAGTDTQYF
13	TRBD1	TRBJ1-3	TRBV11-2	.	TGTGCCAGCAGGGACAGGGTTGGAAACACCATATATTTT	CASRDRVGNTIYF
13	TRBD1	TRBJ2-5	TRBV7-9	few	TGTGCCAGCAGCCGACAGGGAGTTGAGACCCAGTACTTC	CASSRQGVETQYF
15	.	TRBJ2-3	TRBV6-5	.	TGTGCCAGCAGTCCGACAGGTCTGTACACAGATACGCAGTATTTT	CASSPTGLYTDTQYF
13	.	TRBJ2-7	TRBV4-2	.	TGTGCCAGCAGCCCAGACTTGTCCTACGAGCAGTACTTC	CASSPDLSYEQYF
15	TRBD2	TRBJ2-1	TRBV5-1	.	TGCGCCAGCAGCCCACTAGCGGGAGGGGGGGATGAGCAGTTCTTC	CASSPLAGGGDEQFF
16	TRBD1	TRBJ1-1	TRBV6-1	few	TGTGCCAGCAGTGCCGGGGACAGGGGGCGATTCGCTGAAGCTTTCTTT	CASSAGDRGRFAEAFF
15	.	TRBJ1-2	TRBV7-9	.	TGTGCCAGCAGCTTAGAAGCCAGGCCCATTCTTGGCTACACCTTC	CASSLEARPILGYTF
14	.	TRBJ2-7	TRBV6-5	few	TGTGCCAGCAGTTATTCCAGGGATAGGAGCGAGCAGTACTTC	CASSYSRDRSEQYF
18	TRBD1	TRBJ1-1	TRBV30	few	TGTGCCTGGAGTTGGGGGCGGACAGGGTTACGGGGGAACACTGAAGCTTTCTTT	CAWSWGRTGLRGNTEAFF
17	.	TRBJ2-7	TRBV5-4	few	TGTGCCAGCAGCCAAGATGTTATGAACAGGGCAGCGAGAGAGCAGTACTTC	CASSQDVMNRAAREQYF
16	TRBD1	TRBJ2-2	TRBV5-5	.	TGTGCCAGCAGCTCCACAGGGGGTCCGAACACCGGGGAGCTGTTTTTT	CASSSTGGPNTGELFF
11	.	TRBJ2-5	TRBV5-4	few	TGTGCCAGCAGCCAACGGGAGACCCAGTACTTC	CASSQRETQYF
18	TRBD2	TRBJ2-3	TRBV9	.	TGTGCCAGCAGCGCCACGCTATCACTAGCGGGAGAGCCTGATACGCAGTATTTT	CASSATLSLAGEPDTQYF
13	.	TRBJ1-2	TRBV6-6	.	TGTGCCAGCAGTTACCCGGACAGCTATGGCTACACCTTC	CASSYPDSYGYTF
15	TRBD1	TRBJ2-4	TRBV19	few	TGTGCCAGTAGTATAGATCGAGGGGGCGCGAACATTCAGTACTTC	CASSIDRGGANIQYF
15	TRBD2	TRBJ2-1	TRBV27	few	TGTGCCAGCAGTGCTTTAGCGGGACTTTGGGGTGAGCAGTTCTTC	CASSALAGLWGEQFF
11	.	TRBJ1-1	TRBV29-1	.	TGCAGCGTTGAGAGGCACACTGAAGCTTTCTTT	CSVERHTEAFF
15	.	TRBJ2-3	TRBV5-4	few	TGTGCCAGCAGCTTGGACGGGACTTTAATACATACGCAGTATTTT	CASSLDGTLIHTQYF
18	TRBD2	TRBJ2-1	TRBV29-1	few	TGCAGCGTTGAGAAACTAGCGGGAGTCGAAAGCTCCTACAATGAGCAGTTCTTC	CSVEKLAGVESSYNEQFF
16	TRBD2	TRBJ2-7	TRBV10-3	few	TGTGCCATCAGTGAGGGCGGGACTAGCGGGAGTTACGAGCAGTACTTC	CAISEGGTSGSYEQYF
16	TRBD2	TRBJ2-3	TRBV7-2	.	TGTGCCAGCAGCTTCCTGATAGCGGGAGTGGGTGGTGGGCAGTATTTT	CASSFLIAGVGGGQYF
13	TRBD1	TRBJ1-1	TRBV7-9	few	TGTGCCAGCAGCAGGGACAGGGATACTGAAGCTTTCTTT	CASSRDRDTEAFF
16	TRBD2	TRBJ2-5	TRBV18	few	TGTGCCAGCTCACCGCGGGGCCTAGCGGGAGAAAAGACCCAGTACTTC	CASSPRGLAGEKTQYF
17	.	TRBJ2-2	TRBV5-1	.	TGCGCCAGCAGCTCAACGCCCCGGGCCCAAAGCGGCGGGGAGCTGTTTTTT	CASSSTPRAQSGGELFF
16	.	TRBJ1-1	TRBV5-1	few	TGCGCCAGCTCTCCTCTTGCGGGGGAAATGAACACTGAAGCTTTCTTT	CASSPLAGEMNTEAFF
16	TRBD1	TRBJ2-1	TRBV18	.	TGTGCCAGCTCACCAGACAGGGGAAGGGTTTACAATGAGCAGTTCTTC	CASSPDRGRVYNEQFF
15	TRBD1	TRBJ1-5	TRBV28	few	TGTGCCAGCAGTCATCCAGGGGGCGGAGGTCAGCCCCAGCATTTT	CASSHPGGGGQPQHF
13	.	TRBJ2-7	TRBV15	.	TGTGCCACCAGCAGAGGCGGGACCTACGAGCAGTACTTC	CATSRGGTYEQYF
17	TRBD2	TRBJ2-1	TRBV18	.	TGTGCCAGCTCACCCCTCCGACTAGCGGGAGCCCCCAATGAGCAGTTCTTC	CASSPLRLAGAPNEQFF
14	.	TRBJ1-4	TRBV6-6	.	TGTGCCAGCAGACTTGTAGCAACTAATGAAAAACTGTTTTTT	CASRLVATNEKLFF